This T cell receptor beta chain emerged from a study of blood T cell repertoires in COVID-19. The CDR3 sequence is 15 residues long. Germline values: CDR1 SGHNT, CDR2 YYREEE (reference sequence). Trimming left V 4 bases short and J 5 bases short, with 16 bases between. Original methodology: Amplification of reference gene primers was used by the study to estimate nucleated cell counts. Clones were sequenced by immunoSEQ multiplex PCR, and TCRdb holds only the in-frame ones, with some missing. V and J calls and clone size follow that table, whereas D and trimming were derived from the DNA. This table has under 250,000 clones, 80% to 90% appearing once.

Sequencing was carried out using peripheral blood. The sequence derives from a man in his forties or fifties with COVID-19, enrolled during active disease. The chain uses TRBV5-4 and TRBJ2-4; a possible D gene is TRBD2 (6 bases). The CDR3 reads CASSRGGGFQNIQYF. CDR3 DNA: TGTGCCAGCAGCCGGGGTGGGGGGTTTCAAAACATTCAGTACTTC.